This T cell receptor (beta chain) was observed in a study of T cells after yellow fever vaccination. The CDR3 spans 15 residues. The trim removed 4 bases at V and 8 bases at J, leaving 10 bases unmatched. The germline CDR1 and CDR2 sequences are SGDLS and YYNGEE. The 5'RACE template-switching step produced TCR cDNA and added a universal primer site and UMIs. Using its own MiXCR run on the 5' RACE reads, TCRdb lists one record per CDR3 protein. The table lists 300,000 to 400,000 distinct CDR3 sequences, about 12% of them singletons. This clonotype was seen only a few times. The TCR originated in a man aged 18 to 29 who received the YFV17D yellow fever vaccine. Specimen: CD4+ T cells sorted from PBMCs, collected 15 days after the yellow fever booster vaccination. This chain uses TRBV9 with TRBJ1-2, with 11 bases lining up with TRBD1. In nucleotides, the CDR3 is TGTGCCAGCAGCCTCCGGGACAGGGGGAATTTAGGCTACACCTTC. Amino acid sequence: CASSLRDRGNLGYTF. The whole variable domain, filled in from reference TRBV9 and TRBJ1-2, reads DSGVTQTPKHLITATGQRVTLRCSPRSGDLSVYWYQQSLDQGLQFLIQYYNGEERAKGNILERFSAQQFPDLHSELNLSSLELGDSALYFCASSLRDRGNLGYTFGSGTRLTVV.